The source of this TCR beta chain is a study of T-cell memory formation after mild COVID-19. Study context: TCR clusters were largely donor specific.

It was 5'RACE with constant-segment primers that produced the TCR alpha and TCR beta cDNA libraries, which carried sample barcodes and UMIs. One entry per CDR3 protein results from TCRdb running MiXCR on the 5' RACE reads. Of over 120,000 distinct CDR3 sequences listed, roughly a quarter are singletons. About this clonotype: Its target is unknown.

With 6 bases removed from V and 4 bases from J, the gap between germline ends came to 12 bases. CDR1 LNHDA and CDR2 SQIVND come from the germline V gene (reference sequence). The CDR3 is 13 residues long. Study-wide points: Mainly in CM and EM were contracting CD4+ clones; CD8+ were in EMRA. Later expanders leaned CD4+, whereas day 15 to 85 contracting clones were balanced CD4/CD8.

The rearrangement uses TRBV19 and TRBJ1-2; D uncertain. The TCR sequence derives from an adult woman who had mild COVID-19 (a few samples of this study predate the infection). Cell type and time point are not known. Sequencing was done on a sample of PBMCs or a T cell subset sorted from them (not recorded which). CDR3 DNA sequence: TGTGCCAGTAGCCCCAATAGTGGCTATGGCTACACCTTC. This gives the protein CASSPNSGYGYTF.